This T cell receptor beta chain was observed in a study of blood T cells in healthy people across ages. Study-wide points: The percentage of naive T cells correlated strongly with TCR beta diversity.

Alongside a J-beta primer mix, a sample-barcoded 5' primer served in a second PCR lasting about 6 to 11 cycles. TCRdb itself ran the 5' RACE reads through MiXCR, one entry per CDR3 protein. The sample gives around 1,500,000 distinct CDR3 sequences, over 25% of which show up once; 7.7% is in the top ten. This clonotype has a count of ten or more. The antigen remains unidentified. The authors isolated at least 6 million PBMCs per sample. The total RNA that was extracted per sample amounted to at least 5 micrograms. Unmatched junction bases numbered 5, after V lost 5 bases and J lost 1 base. Germline CDR1 is SGHTA and CDR2 is FQGNSA. There are 17 residues in the CDR3.

Sequenced sample: blood. This sequence was found in a woman aged 25 to 39 in good health. V gene TRBV7-2 combines with J gene TRBJ2-2; 12 nucleotides match TRBD2. The CDR3, as DNA: TGTGCCAGCAGCGCCCTAGCGGGGGGGTGGAACACCGGGGAGCTGTTTTTT. Translating it yields CASSALAGGWNTGELFF.